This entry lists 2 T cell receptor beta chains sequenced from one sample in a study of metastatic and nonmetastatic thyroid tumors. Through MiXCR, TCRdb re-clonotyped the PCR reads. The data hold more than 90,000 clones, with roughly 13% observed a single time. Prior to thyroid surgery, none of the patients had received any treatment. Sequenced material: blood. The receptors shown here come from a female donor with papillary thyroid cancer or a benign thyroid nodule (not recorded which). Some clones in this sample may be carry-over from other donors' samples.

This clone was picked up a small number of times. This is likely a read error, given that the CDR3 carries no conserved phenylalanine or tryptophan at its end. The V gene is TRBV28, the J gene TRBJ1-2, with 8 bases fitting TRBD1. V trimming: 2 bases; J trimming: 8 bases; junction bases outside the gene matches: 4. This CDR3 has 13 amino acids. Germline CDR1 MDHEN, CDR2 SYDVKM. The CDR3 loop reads CASSLQGARGYTL. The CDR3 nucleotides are TGTGCCAGCAGTTTACAGGGGGCTCGCGGCTACACCCTC.

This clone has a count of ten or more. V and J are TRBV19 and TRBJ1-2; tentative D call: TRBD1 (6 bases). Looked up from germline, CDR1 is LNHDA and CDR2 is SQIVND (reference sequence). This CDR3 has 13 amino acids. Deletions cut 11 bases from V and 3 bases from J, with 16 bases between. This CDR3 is CASALQGDYGYTF. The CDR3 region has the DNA TGTGCCTCAGCCTTACAGGGCGACTATGGCTACACCTTC.